This record looks at one TCR beta chain sequence and its context. The data are from a study of cytomegalovirus exposure and HLA in healthy donors. V was clipped by 1 base and J by 3 bases, with 4 bases between them. Germline CDR1 is SGHDT and CDR2 is YYEEEE. The CDR3 has 13 residues. Profiling relied on immunoSEQ multiplex PCR, and the TCRdb table lists in-frame clones only, not all of them. This sample has 90,000 to 150,000 clones, with 80% to 90% found just once. The source is a man younger than 35 in good health and CMV-seropositive. The chain joins TRBV5-6 to TRBJ2-2; unclear D gene. The material sequenced was PBMCs. CDR3 sequence reads: CASSLSYTGELFF. The CDR3 coding sequence is TGTGCCAGCAGCTTGTCATACACCGGGGAGCTGTTTTTT.